The rows below give T cell receptor beta chains drawn from one sample of a study of T cell responses to AZD1222 COVID-19 vaccine. Measured with immunoSEQ multiplex PCR; TCRdb has only the in-frame clones, and not every one. Of 150,000 to 200,000 clones listed, roughly 90% are singletons. This specimen consisted of peripheral blood, obtained on day 0 of AZD1222 vaccination. The receptors shown here come from an adult in good health. Both conserved end residues are part of each CDR3. D genes are given only for firm matches. The size entry is marked missing in some rows and otherwise reads once, few, many or a size class.

TRBD2 | TRBJ2-7 | TRBV6-1 | - | TGTGCCAGCAGTGACATAGCGGGGGCAATCTACGAGCAGTACTTC | CASSDIAGAIYEQYF
TRBD1 | TRBJ1-3 | TRBV18 | - | TGTGCCAGCTCACCACGACAGGGTCAAACTGGAAACACCATATATTTT | CASSPRQGQTGNTIYF
- | TRBJ2-4 | TRBV5-5 | once | TGTGCCAGCAGCTTCTTTGGTGGCAACATTCAGTACTTC | CASSFFGGNIQYF
- | TRBJ1-5 | TRBV28 | - | TGTGCCAGCAGCACCCACCTTGGTGGGGGCAGCAATCAGCCCCAGCATTTT | CASSTHLGGGSNQPQHF
TRBD1 | TRBJ2-2 | TRBV5-5 | few | TGTGCCAGCAGTCTAATGACAGGGGCGGAGACCGGGGAGCTGTTTTTT | CASSLMTGAETGELFF
TRBD1 | TRBJ2-7 | TRBV5-4 | - | TGTGCCAGCAGCCGAGACAGGGTGGTTACGTACGAGCAGTACTTC | CASSRDRVVTYEQYF
TRBD2 | TRBJ2-5 | TRBV3-1/TRBV3-2 | - | TGTGCCAGCAGATCTAGTGGCGGGGGGGAGACCCAGTACTTC | CASRSSGGGETQYF
- | TRBJ1-1 | TRBV5-4 | - | TGTGCCAGCAGCTTGGATAGGGGGACTGAAGCTTTCTTT | CASSLDRGTEAFF
TRBD1 | TRBJ1-2 | TRBV28 | - | TGTGCCAGCAATCGAAAACGACAGGGAGGTGGCTATGGCTACACCTTC | CASNRKRQGGGYGYTF
- | TRBJ2-1 | TRBV27 | once | TGTGCCAGCAGACCATACAGGGACAATGAGCAGTTCTTC | CASRPYRDNEQFF
TRBD1 | TRBJ1-1 | TRBV19 | - | TGTGCCAGTGAGAGAGGACAGGGGGCCATTGGAACTGAAGCTTTCTTT | CASERGQGAIGTEAFF
- | TRBJ1-6 | TRBV6-2/TRBV6-3 | - | TGTGCCAGCAGCAAGGCGGCAGGTAATAATTCACCCCTCCACTTT | CASSKAAGNNSPLHF
- | TRBJ1-4 | TRBV7-2 | once | TGTGCCAGCAGCTTAGCGCTGGGGGCGGTGGGGGAAAAACTGTTTTTT | CASSLALGAVGEKLFF
- | TRBJ1-4 | TRBV6-9 | - | TGTGCCAGCAGTTGCCCTATTTCAACTAATGAAAAACTGTTTTTT | CASSCPISTNEKLFF
- | TRBJ1-4 | TRBV28 | - | TGTGCCAGCAGGGCCCCACAGCCGGAAAAACTGTTTTTT | CASRAPQPEKLFF